This T cell receptor beta chain was recorded in a study of blood T cell repertoires in COVID-19. The method was immunoSEQ multiplex PCR; TCRdb's version includes in-frame clones alone and lacks a portion of them. The profile shows roughly 160,000 clones, 88% of them singletons. The origin of this receptor is a man in his fifties who had recovered from COVID-19. The sequencing sample was made of peripheral blood.

CDR3 in amino acids: CASSLASGAGGSNEQFF. The CDR3 DNA sequence: TGTGCCAGCAGCTTAGCCTCAGGGGCGGGGGGCAGCAATGAGCAGTTCTTC. This chain links TRBV7-2 with TRBJ2-1, with 8 bases aligning to TRBD2. V trimming: 0 bases; J trimming: 6 bases; junction bases outside the gene matches: 10. From germline, CDR1 is SGHTA and CDR2 FQGNSA. The CDR3 has 17 residues.